One and the same sample provided the 29 T cell receptor beta chains below, sequenced in a study of CD8 T cells in ankylosing spondylitis. Each CDR3 protein gets one entry after TCRdb re-called the 5' RACE reads with MiXCR. The table shows hundreds of thousands of distinct CDR3 sequences, with less than 25% occurring only once. Sequencing used blood, either unsorted or a sorted T cell fraction (not recorded which). All receptors come from a female donor with ankylosing spondylitis or in good health (not recorded which).

This clonotype was seen a handful of times. V gene TRBV20-1 combines with J gene TRBJ2-3, with D tentatively TRBD2 (5 bases). This CDR3 has 12 residues. The V gene lost 1 base and the J gene lost 6 bases, with 8 bases spanning the gap. CDR1 DFQATT and CDR2 SNEGSKA come from the germline V gene (reference sequence). The CDR3 DNA follows: TGCAGTGCTAGAGGGCGAGGGGATACGCAGTATTTT. The encoded protein is CSARGRGDTQYF.

There are a few counts of this clonotype. The CDR3 nucleotides read TGTGCCACCAGCAGAGATCAGCGGGAGCGGCAGTTCTTC. Translating it yields CATSRDQRERQFF. The gene calls are TRBV15 and TRBJ2-1, with 8 nucleotides matching TRBD2. Germline V lookup: CDR1 LNHNV, CDR2 YYDKDF (reference sequence). The ends lost 0 bases at V and 12 bases at J; junction bases unmatched: 4. The CDR3 has 13 residues.

The chain recombines TRBV5-1 with TRBJ2-1; D possibly corresponds to TRBD1 (6 bases). Trimming removed 3 bases at V and 8 bases at J, with 18 bases between. Germline V gene lookup returns CDR1 SGHRS and CDR2 YFSETQ. This CDR3 spans 15 amino acids. The CDR3 DNA sequence: TGCGCCAGCAGCTCATTAACAGGGTATGGGGATGAGCAGTTCTTC. This translates into CASSSLTGYGDEQFF.

This chain connects TRBV20-1 to TRBJ2-1, with TRBD2 identical over 11 bases. The V segment lost 6 bases and the J segment 5 bases; nucleotides outside the gene matches: 9. This CDR3 is built from 15 residues. Germline loops: CDR1 DFQATT, CDR2 SNEGSKA (reference sequence). The CDR3 here is CSAGNLGLADNEQFF. DNA for the CDR3: TGCAGTGCAGGCAACTTGGGACTAGCGGACAATGAGCAGTTCTTC.

V gene TRBV4-3 combines with J gene TRBJ2-1; D is undetermined. CDR1 and CDR2 from the germline V gene are LGHNA and YSLEER. CDR3 length: 11 amino acids. V lost 1 base to trimming and J lost 7 bases, with 2 bases between them. CDR3 bases: TGCGCCAGCAGCCAAGCTAATGAGCAGTTCTTC. This gives the protein CASSQANEQFF.

The V call is TRBV11-2, the J call TRBJ2-1; 12 bases agree with TRBD2. J was trimmed by 9 bases and V by 4 bases; bases with no gene match: 10. The CDR3 has 16 amino acids. Germline V CDR1 and CDR2: SGHAT, FQNNGV. In DNA form, the CDR3 reads TGTGCCAGCAGCTATGATAGACTAGCGGGAGAGACTGAGCAGTTCTTC. Translation: CASSYDRLAGETEQFF.

The CDR3 reads CASSPWTSGELYEQYF. DNA for the CDR3: TGCGCCAGCAGCCCCTGGACTAGCGGGGAATTGTACGAGCAGTACTTC. The chain joins TRBV5-1 to TRBJ2-7; 12 bases are shared with TRBD2. Germline CDR1 reads SGHRS; CDR2 reads YFSETQ. Trimming at V came to 4 bases and at J to 4 bases, leaving 9 bases not matched to a gene. This CDR3 is built from 16 residues. The variable domain in full, with the rest retrieved from reference TRBV5-1 and TRBJ2-7, is KAGVTQTPRYLIKTRGQQVTLSCSPISGHRSVSWYQQTPGQGLQFLFEYFSETQRNKGNFPGRFSGRQFSNSRSEMNVSTLELGDSALYLCASSPWTSGELYEQYFGPGTRLTVT.

V and J are TRBV6-5 and TRBJ1-1, with a weak D call TRBD1 (6 bases). From germline, CDR1 is MNHEY and CDR2 SVGAGI. V lost 0 bases to trimming and J lost 8 bases, with 10 bases between them. This CDR3 comprises 13 residues. CDR3 DNA: TGTGCCAGCAGTTACTCAGGGAGGGGGGAAGCTTTCTTT. Translating it yields CASSYSGRGEAFF.

The V and J genes are TRBV27 and TRBJ1-2; 9 bases agree with TRBD1. V was pared by 6 bases and J by 4 bases, with 6 bases of the junction left unmatched. This CDR3 comprises 14 residues. From germline, CDR1 is MNHEY and CDR2 SMNVEV (reference sequence). DNA of the CDR3: TGTGCCAGCAGAACCGGGACAGGGTTCTATGGCTACACCTTC. It is translated as CASRTGTGFYGYTF.

V gene TRBV6-5 combines with J gene TRBJ1-2; D is uncertain. Trimming removed 4 bases from V and 2 bases from J, with 17 bases in between. CDR1 is MNHEY and CDR2 is SVGAGI in the germline V gene. This CDR3 comprises 16 residues. CDR3 coding DNA: TGTGCCAGCAGTTCTGGGCAGTCGAAGGCAAACTATGGCTACACCTTC. Amino acids: CASSSGQSKANYGYTF.

The rearrangement joins TRBV6-2 or TRBV6-3 to TRBJ1-2; perhaps TRBD1 as D (5 bases). The CDR3 sequence is 16 residues long. V gave up 2 bases and J gave up 7 bases, with 20 bases separating them. Germline V gene data show CDR1 as MNHEY and CDR2 as SVGEGT. The CDR3 protein is CASSYGGKGAIRGYTF. CDR3 DNA sequence: TGTGCCAGCAGTTACGGGGGTAAAGGAGCTATTCGTGGCTACACCTTC.

This clonotype turned up a few times. The chain uses TRBV20-1 and TRBJ2-3; D gene ambiguous. In germline, CDR1 is DFQATT, CDR2 SNEGSKA (reference sequence). Trimming stripped 8 bases from V and 1 base from J, with 10 bases between. This CDR3 spans 12 amino acids. DNA for the CDR3: TGCAGTCTTCGTGGTGGCACAGATACGCAGTATTTT. It encodes CSLRGGTDTQYF.

This clonotype was detected only a few times. The chain carries TRBV12-3 or TRBV12-4 and TRBJ2-3; 7 bases are a match to TRBD1. The CDR3 is 15 amino acids. V gave up 2 bases and J gave up 2 bases; unmatched junction bases: 4. The CDR3 DNA follows: TGTGCCAGCAGTTTATGGGGACAGAACACAGATACGCAGTATTTT. Translated, it gives CASSLWGQNTDTQYF.

There are many counts of this clonotype. The chain has TRBV20-1 and TRBJ1-2; TRBD1 aligns across 9 bases. Germline V CDR1 and CDR2: DFQATT, SNEGSKA (reference sequence). With V trimmed by 6 bases and J by 1 base, 6 bases remained unmatched. The CDR3 covers 14 residues. The CDR3 is CSAQDRGINYGYTF. CDR3 DNA: TGCAGTGCCCAGGACAGGGGAATTAACTATGGCTACACCTTC.

This chain joins TRBV5-4 and TRBJ1-6, with 7 bases lining up with TRBD1. V was pared by 3 bases and J by 11 bases, with 11 bases of the junction left unmatched. Germline loops: CDR1 SGHNT, CDR2 YYREEE (reference sequence). There are 15 residues in the CDR3. CDR3 region: CASSSQGTSGAPLHF. CDR3 nucleotide sequence: TGTGCCAGCAGCTCACAGGGGACCTCAGGGGCACCCCTCCACTTT.

V gene TRBV15 combines with J gene TRBJ2-1; maybe TRBD1 (6 bases). There are 15 residues in the CDR3. Trimming removed 6 bases from V and 0 bases from J, with 12 bases in between. The V gene's germline CDR1 is LNHNV and CDR2 YYDKDF (reference sequence). CDR3 sequence: CATRAGVSSYNEQFF. As DNA, the CDR3 is TGTGCCACCAGGGCAGGGGTCAGCTCCTACAATGAGCAGTTCTTC.

This clonotype appeared a few times. This rearrangement joins TRBV28 to TRBJ2-7, with 8 bases that match TRBD1. With 5 bases clipped from V and 2 bases from J, the junction kept 11 bases outside the gene matches. The CDR3 covers 16 residues. Germline CDR1 MDHEN, CDR2 SYDVKM. In DNA form, the CDR3 reads TGTGCCAGCAGTCCTCTAGGGACAGGAAGACCCTACGAGCAGTACTTC. This codes for CASSPLGTGRPYEQYF.

At least ten counts were recorded for this clonotype. The junction does not match germline at one end; this may be a read error. The chain couples TRBV12-3 or TRBV12-4 to TRBJ2-1; the match to TRBD2 covers 9 bases. The CDR3 length is 14 residues. The CDR3 sequence: CASSVSLGSGSWIF. In DNA form, the CDR3 reads TGTGCCAGCAGCGTGTCACTCGGTAGCGGGAGTTGGATCTTC.

This clonotype was counted only a few times. This chain connects TRBV5-1 to TRBJ1-1, with 9 bases that match TRBD1. V dropped 0 bases and J dropped 5; count of bases not matched to a gene: 2. Germline V lookup: CDR1 SGHRS, CDR2 YFSETQ. CDR3 length: 14 residues. The CDR3 spells CASSLGDRVTEAFF. The DNA for the CDR3 is TGCGCCAGCAGCTTGGGGGACAGGGTGACTGAAGCTTTCTTT.

This chain links TRBV7-2 with TRBJ2-3; 8 nucleotides line up with TRBD1. Germline assignment: CDR1 SGHTA and CDR2 FQGNSA. This CDR3 has 11 residues. The V segment lost 8 bases and the J segment 8 bases; nucleotides outside the gene matches: 3. The CDR3 DNA reads as TGTGCCAGCCACACAGGGGGTACGCAGTATTTT. Protein: CASHTGGTQYF.

There are many counts of this clonotype. The chain has TRBV20-1 and TRBJ2-1, with TRBD2 matching 8 bases. Germline lookup yields CDR1 DFQATT and CDR2 SNEGSKA (reference sequence). CDR3 length equals 12 residues. The junction had 3 bases not matched to a gene; V was cut back by 6 bases and J by 5 bases. CDR3 coding DNA: TGCAGTGCGGAAGCGGGAGACAATGAGCAGTTCTTC. Translating it yields CSAEAGDNEQFF.

This sequence joins TRBV11-1 and TRBJ2-1; D call uncertain. V gave up 5 bases and J gave up 7 bases, with 27 bases separating them. CDR1 SGHAT and CDR2 FQDESV come from the germline V gene (reference sequence). The CDR3 totals 18 residues. For the CDR3, the DNA is TGTGCCAGCAGCAAGGCCCCATCTAGAGACCAAACCTTGAATGAGCAGTTCTTC. It codes for CASSKAPSRDQTLNEQFF.

This rearrangement joins TRBV9 to TRBJ2-7; 11 nucleotides agree with TRBD2. Trimming took 1 base from V and 3 from J; bases not matched to a gene: 3. CDR1 is SGDLS and CDR2 is YYNGEE in the germline V gene. CDR3 size: 15 residues. The CDR3, as DNA: TGTGCCAGCAGCGTACTAGCGGGAGGTGGCTACGAGCAGTACTTC. It is translated as CASSVLAGGGYEQYF.

In its sample, this clonotype was seen many times. The V gene is TRBV18, the J gene TRBJ1-1; D is perhaps TRBD1 (5 bases). This CDR3 is built from 15 residues. From germline, CDR1 is KGHSH and CDR2 LQKENI. V lost 4 bases and J lost 2, with 14 bases in between. In DNA, the CDR3 is TGTGCCAGCTCACTTCGGACACCCGCTAACACTGAAGCTTTCTTT. Protein: CASSLRTPANTEAFF.

J is TRBJ2-7 and V is TRBV27, with 7 bases identical to TRBD2. Germline values: CDR1 MNHEY, CDR2 SMNVEV (reference sequence). V was pared by 6 bases and J by 6 bases, with 2 bases of the junction left unmatched. CDR3 size: 11 residues. DNA for the CDR3: TGTGCCAGCAGAGCGGGGATCGAGCAGTACTTC. This translates into CASRAGIEQYF.

There are a few counts of this clonotype. The chain links TRBV20-1 to TRBJ1-2; D gene ambiguous. With 5 bases removed from V and 4 bases from J, the gap between germline ends came to 8 bases. CDR1 and CDR2 from the germline V gene are DFQATT and SNEGSKA (reference sequence). This CDR3 contains 11 residues. Here the CDR3 DNA reads TGCAGTGCTGAACCGGGCTATGGCTACACCTTC. It translates to CSAEPGYGYTF.

Notes on this clonotype: The conserved final phenylalanine or tryptophan is absent from the CDR3, which likely points to a read error. The DNA is omitted, as the CDR3 cannot be located on it reliably, and the CDR3 follows TCRdb's listing. The chain recombines TRBV7-9 with TRBJ1-2. Germline V gene sequence: CDR1 SEHNR, CDR2 FQNEAQ (reference sequence). The CDR3 comprises 10 residues, both ends counted. This CDR3 is CASSLGSVII.

The chain joins TRBV27 to TRBJ1-1; D uncertain. Germline V lookup: CDR1 MNHEY, CDR2 SMNVEV (reference sequence). The CDR3 consists of 14 residues. V gave up 1 base and J gave up 3 bases, with 9 bases separating them. DNA for the CDR3: TGTGCCAGCAGTTTATTAAGGGATTACACTGAAGCTTTCTTT. As protein: CASSLLRDYTEAFF.

This clonotype was recorded a few times. CDR3 nucleotide sequence: TGTGCCAGCAGTGAAGGGACTAGCGAGGCAGATACGCAGTATTTT. The encoded protein is CASSEGTSEADTQYF. J is TRBJ2-3 and V is TRBV12-3 or TRBV12-4; 10 nucleotides line up with TRBD2. The CDR3 covers 15 residues. V was clipped by 5 bases and J by 4 bases; unmatched bases: 6.